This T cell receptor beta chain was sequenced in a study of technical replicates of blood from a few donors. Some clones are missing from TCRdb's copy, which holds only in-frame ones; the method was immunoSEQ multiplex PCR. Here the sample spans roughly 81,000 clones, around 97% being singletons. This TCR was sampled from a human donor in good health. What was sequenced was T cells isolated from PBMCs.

CDR3 sequence: CASSQFGRGGTEAFF. Written as DNA, the CDR3 is TGTGCCAGCAGCCAATTCGGACGGGGGGGCACTGAAGCTTTCTTT. The chain is built from TRBV7-2 and TRBJ1-1, with D possibly matching TRBD1 (5 bases). Germline V gene sequence: CDR1 SGHTA, CDR2 FQGNSA. The CDR3 loop spans 15 amino acids. The ends were cut back, 5 bases at V and 4 bases at J, with 17 bases in the middle.